This T cell receptor beta chain was recovered during a study of blood T cell repertoires in COVID-19. Study-level information: There were acute and convalescent COVID-19 samples, and they came from the United States, Italy and Spain. PBMCs, B-cell-depleted T cells, or T cells provided the cDNA or gDNA that made up the material.

The germline gives CDR1 MDHEN, CDR2 SYDVKM. Trimming removed 5 bases at V and 1 base at J, with 8 bases between. This CDR3 is built from 13 residues. Here immunoSEQ multiplex PCR was the method, and the copy in TCRdb shows in-frame clones only, minus some. Of over 70,000 clones listed, about 79% are singletons. The receptor was isolated from a woman aged 55-70 years with acute or convalescent COVID-19. V and J are TRBV28 and TRBJ1-1; D gene uncertain. Sequenced: peripheral blood. The CDR3 DNA follows: TGTGCCAGCAGTCCTTTTCGGAACACTGAAGCTTTCTTT. Protein: CASSPFRNTEAFF.